This is a list of T cell receptor beta chains from one sample in a study of vaccination and CD4 T cells after COVID-19. A single record per CDR3 protein comes from TCRdb applying MiXCR to the PCR reads. The data show fewer than 30,000 distinct CDR3 sequences, around a third seen once. These receptors' targets are unknown. The material was CD4+ T cells from blood, cultured in vitro, obtained about 7 months after SARS-CoV-2 vaccination. The receptors stem from a human donor who had recovered from COVID-19. CDR3s include the opening cysteine and the closing phenylalanine or tryptophan. The order of the fields is J gene, V gene, clone size, D gene, CDR3 protein, CDR3 DNA. The D gene is left open where the match is weak. Size tells how often a clone was seen (once, few, many) or the class of an expanded clone, and some rows leave it out.

>TRBJ2-1|TRBV19|-|-
CASSISLTPRSNEQFF
TGTGCCAGTAGTATATCTTTGACTCCCAGGTCCAATGAGCAGTTCTTC
>TRBJ2-1|TRBV10-1|-|TRBD2
CASRPGGREYNEQFF
TGCGCCAGCAGGCCGGGGGGGCGGGAATACAATGAGCAGTTCTTC
>TRBJ2-3|TRBV20-1|-|-
CSAMAGGQGWDTQYF
TGCAGTGCTATGGCGGGAGGACAGGGGTGGGATACGCAGTATTTT
>TRBJ2-7|TRBV6-2/TRBV6-3|once|-
CASRYKPTSRQYF
TGTGCCAGCAGGTACAAACCCACCTCCCGGCAGTACTTC
>TRBJ2-5|TRBV7-2|-|TRBD1
CASSHMDRGQETQYF
TGTGCCAGCAGCCACATGGACAGGGGACAAGAGACCCAGTACTTC
>TRBJ2-7|TRBV20-1|few|-
CSASYSSYEQYF
TGCAGTGCTAGTTACAGCTCCTACGAGCAGTACTTC
>TRBJ2-3|TRBV2|few|TRBD2
CASTASGILNTDTQYF
TGTGCCAGCACGGCTAGCGGTATCCTCAACACAGATACGCAGTATTTT
>TRBJ2-1|TRBV2|-|TRBD2
CASSEFTGGEQFF
TGTGCCAGCAGTGAATTTACGGGGGGTGAGCAGTTCTTC
>TRBJ1-4|TRBV6-1|few|TRBD1
CASSEVDGTGEEKLFF
TGTGCCAGCAGTGAAGTTGATGGGACAGGGGAGGAAAAACTGTTTTTT
>TRBJ2-5|TRBV20-1|-|TRBD2
CSASGALAGLRQYF
TGCAGTGCTTCAGGGGCCCTAGCGGGACTCAGACAGTACTTC
>TRBJ2-7|TRBV28|-|-
CASSLGTLDNEQYF
TGTGCCAGCAGTTTAGGGACTCTAGATAACGAGCAGTACTTC
>TRBJ1-5|TRBV20-1|few|-
CSAASGERQPQHF
TGCAGTGCAGCCTCAGGGGAACGGCAGCCCCAGCATTTT
>TRBJ2-2|TRBV7-8|few|-
CASRKDGLRTGELFF
TGTGCCAGCAGGAAGGACGGTCTTCGTACCGGGGAGCTGTTTTTT
>TRBJ1-2|TRBV7-2|few|-
CASSLRTDYGYTF
TGTGCCAGCAGCCTAAGGACAGACTATGGCTACACCTTC
>TRBJ1-6|TRBV19|-|-
CASQTVNSPLHF
TGTGCCAGTCAGACAGTTAATTCACCCCTCCACTTT
>TRBJ2-2|TRBV6-1|-|TRBD2
CASNLLAGGTGELFF
TGTGCCAGCAACCTTCTAGCGGGAGGCACCGGGGAGCTGTTTTTT
>TRBJ2-1|TRBV7-3|-|-
CASSPRGTYNEQFF
TGTGCCAGCAGCCCCAGGGGAACCTACAATGAGCAGTTCTTC
>TRBJ2-7|TRBV20-1|-|TRBD2
CSASKASGFYEQYF
TGCAGTGCTAGTAAGGCTAGCGGGTTCTACGAGCAGTACTTC